These T cell receptor beta chains were read from a single sample in a study of blood T cell repertoires in COVID-19. Generated by immunoSEQ multiplex PCR, the TCRdb table keeps only in-frame clones and is missing some. The sample consists of just over 650,000 clones, about nine tenths of them appearing once. Source material: peripheral blood. All receptors derive from a woman aged 18-30 years with acute or convalescent COVID-19. Each CDR3 is given with its conserved first and last residue. The D gene is left open where the match is weak. Part of the rows lack a size; the others show once, few, many or a class for expanded clones.

>TRBJ1-1|.|.|TRBV7-9
TGTGCCAGCAGCTTAGTCCTGGGGGGGAACACTGAAGCTTTCTTT
CASSLVLGGNTEAFF
>TRBJ2-3|TRBD1|.|TRBV7-6
TGTGCCAGCAGCTTAGCGAGACAGGGGTTGACAGATACGCAGTATTTT
CASSLARQGLTDTQYF
>TRBJ1-3|.|.|TRBV4-2
TGTGCCAGCAGCCAAGCAACAGGGACCTCTGGAAACACCATATATTTT
CASSQATGTSGNTIYF
>TRBJ1-1|.|.|TRBV7-2
TGTGCCAGCAGCCCCCAGCCGGAGGGGACTGAAGCTTTCTTT
CASSPQPEGTEAFF
>TRBJ1-2|.|.|TRBV5-1
TGCGCCAGCAGCCAAGGAATGCACAGTGAATATGGCTACACCTTC
CASSQGMHSEYGYTF
>TRBJ1-1|.|.|TRBV5-1
TGCGCCAGCAGCTTGGGGCAGGTGAAAGGCACTGAAGCTTTCTTT
CASSLGQVKGTEAFF
>TRBJ1-3|TRBD1|once|TRBV30
TGTGCCTGGACAGGGGGTTCTGGAAACACCATATATTTT
CAWTGGSGNTIYF
>TRBJ1-6|.|.|TRBV7-9
TGTGCCAGCAGCTTAGCGCAGGGGAATTCACCCCTCCACTTT
CASSLAQGNSPLHF
>TRBJ2-3|TRBD2|.|TRBV11-2
TGTGCCAGCAGCTTAGATCGACAGGGCGCTAGCGGGAGGACGCAGTATTTT
CASSLDRQGASGRTQYF
>TRBJ1-3|TRBD1|.|TRBV6-4
TGTGCCAGCAGTGACTCTTTACGGGACAGAACGATACAACTTACTGGAAACACCATATATTTT
CASSDSLRDRTIQLTGNTIYF
>TRBJ1-1|TRBD1|.|TRBV9
TGTGCCAGCAGCGCGGACAGGGGGTTCACTGAAGCTTTCTTT
CASSADRGFTEAFF
>TRBJ2-7|TRBD2|.|TRBV9
TGTGCCAGCAGCTCCCCCATCGGACTAGCGGGTTTCGACTTTTACGAGCAGTACTTC
CASSSPIGLAGFDFYEQYF
>TRBJ1-2|.|.|TRBV6-5
TGTGCCAGCAAGGGGTTCTATGGCTACACCTTC
CASKGFYGYTF
>TRBJ2-6|.|.|TRBV6-2/TRBV6-3
TGTGCCAGCAGCCCAACAGGGAGCTCTGGGGCCAACGTCCTGACTTTC
CASSPTGSSGANVLTF
>TRBJ1-6|TRBD1|.|TRBV5-6
TGTGCCAGCAGCCCCGGACAGGGCCGCTATAATTCACCCCTCCACTTT
CASSPGQGRYNSPLHF
>TRBJ2-3|.|.|TRBV5-1
TGCGCCAGCAGCCCTGGACAGCAAACAGATACGCAGTATTTT
CASSPGQQTDTQYF
>TRBJ1-2|.|.|TRBV7-9
TGTGCCAGCAGCTCGGTGGAGGGGAAAGGCTACACCTTC
CASSSVEGKGYTF
>TRBJ2-7|.|.|TRBV14
TGTGCCAGCAGCCAAGATCGACTAGTCTCCTACGAGCAGTACTTC
CASSQDRLVSYEQYF
>TRBJ2-3|.|.|TRBV4-3
TGCGCCAGCAGCAGAGAAGGGGGAGAAGATACGCAGTATTTT
CASSREGGEDTQYF
>TRBJ2-1|TRBD2|few|TRBV18
TGTGCCAGCTCACTCTCCAGCGGGGGGAGGAATGAGCAGTTCTTC
CASSLSSGGRNEQFF
>TRBJ1-5|.|once|TRBV5-6
TGTGCCAGCAGCCAGCGGACTAGTAATCAGCCCCAGCATTTT
CASSQRTSNQPQHF
>TRBJ1-3|.|.|TRBV30
TGTGCCTGGGAGGGTTTTGGAAACACCATATATTTT
CAWEGFGNTIYF
>TRBJ2-3|TRBD1|.|TRBV6-1
TGTGCCAGCAGTGATAGCCAGGGGGCGTGGGATACGCAGTATTTT
CASSDSQGAWDTQYF
>TRBJ1-1|.|.|TRBV30
TGTGCCTGCACCAACAGTATCTCGGGGGCTTTCTTT
CACTNSISGAFF
>TRBJ2-7|TRBD1|few|TRBV5-1
TGCGCCAGCAGTGCTCCTGACAGGGCCGGCGAGCAGTACTTC
CASSAPDRAGEQYF
>TRBJ1-4|.|.|TRBV28
TGTGCCAGCAGGCAGGGCACTGAAAAACTGTTTTTT
CASRQGTEKLFF
>TRBJ1-1|.|.|TRBV19
TGTGCCAGTAGTATAGGGGGGGAAGGCAACACTGAAGCTTTCTTT
CASSIGGEGNTEAFF
>TRBJ2-3|TRBD1|.|TRBV29-1
TGCAGCGTTGGGTCGACAGGGTATGATGGTACGCAGTATTTT
CSVGSTGYDGTQYF
>TRBJ1-4|.|.|TRBV29-1
TGCAGCGTCGTATCGGCAACTAATGAAAAACTGTTTTTT
CSVVSATNEKLFF
>TRBJ2-2|TRBD2|.|TRBV6-6
TGTGCCAGCGGAGCGGGGGGACGTACCGGGGAGCTGTTTTTT
CASGAGGRTGELFF
>TRBJ2-3|TRBD2|.|TRBV7-3
TGTGCCAGCAGCAGTAGCGGGGGGGCCCTAGATACGCAGTATTTT
CASSSSGGALDTQYF
>TRBJ2-7|.|.|TRBV11-2
TGTGCCAGCAGCTTAGACAGGGTCTACGAGCAGTACTTC
CASSLDRVYEQYF
>TRBJ2-7|.|.|TRBV24-1
TGTGCCACCAGCTCGGACAGTGGTGCCGAGCAGTACTTC
CATSSDSGAEQYF
>TRBJ1-5|.|.|TRBV19
TGTGCCAGTCACTGGGGAAGGGGGCAGCCCCAGCATTTT
CASHWGRGQPQHF
>TRBJ1-1|TRBD1|.|TRBV6-5
TGTGCCAGCAGACAGGGGCCCATGAACACTGAAGCTTTCTTT
CASRQGPMNTEAFF
>TRBJ2-2|.|.|TRBV4-1
TGCGCCAGCAGCCAAGGCCCCCAGGGCACCGGGGAGCTGTTTTTT
CASSQGPQGTGELFF
>TRBJ1-6|.|.|TRBV10-1
TGCGCCAGGAGGACAGTGGATTCACCCCTCCACTTT
CARRTVDSPLHF
>TRBJ1-1|.|.|TRBV3-1/TRBV3-2
TGTGCCAGCAGCCAAGGTCTAGGTACAGGGCCTTTCTTT
CASSQGLGTGPFF
>TRBJ1-1|.|.|TRBV5-1
TGCGCCAGCAGATTGGGGGGCTCCGTAAAACCCGGCACTGAAGCTTTCTTT
CASRLGGSVKPGTEAFF
>TRBJ2-2|TRBD1|once|TRBV11-2
TGTGCCAGCAGCTTAGGGGACAGGGGTCCGGTCGGGGAGCTGTTTTTT
CASSLGDRGPVGELFF
>TRBJ2-7|.|.|TRBV6-4
TGTGCCAGCAGCCCGCGGATGGGGGGATACGAGCAGTACTTC
CASSPRMGGYEQYF
>TRBJ2-1|.|.|TRBV6-2/TRBV6-3
TGTGCCAGCAGTTACATTGGCGGTCCCTACAATGAGCAGTTCTTC
CASSYIGGPYNEQFF
>TRBJ1-2|.|.|TRBV12-3/TRBV12-4
TGTGCCAGCAGGCTAGGGGTTAACTATGGCTACACCTTC
CASRLGVNYGYTF
>TRBJ2-7|TRBD2|once|TRBV18
TGTGCCAGCTCACCCCCGGGAAGGGGGGATAGCGGGGGTTTGGACGAGCAGTACTTC
CASSPPGRGDSGGLDEQYF
>TRBJ2-3|.|.|TRBV4-1
TGCGCCAGCAGCCAAGAACCGCGAATCGGGCAGTATTTT
CASSQEPRIGQYF
>TRBJ1-3|.|once|TRBV30
TGTGCCTGGGGGGGTTTGGGGGCCTCTGGAAACACCATATATTTT
CAWGGLGASGNTIYF
>TRBJ1-1|.|.|TRBV6-5
TGTGCCAGCCTGGTCGGCACTGAAGCTTTCTTT
CASLVGTEAFF
>TRBJ1-5|TRBD1|.|TRBV30
TGTGCCTGGAGTGTAAGGGGACAGATTAATCAGCCCCAGCATTTT
CAWSVRGQINQPQHF
>TRBJ2-1|TRBD2|.|TRBV5-1
TGCGCCAGCAGCTCGGCGGCCGGGACTACGTACAATGAGCAGTTCTTC
CASSSAAGTTYNEQFF
>TRBJ2-7|.|.|TRBV30
TGTGCCTGGAGTGGTCCCAACGAGCAGTACTTC
CAWSGPNEQYF
>TRBJ2-3|.|.|TRBV7-7
TGTGCCAGCAGCACGCCAGACTGGTCGGGCACAGATACGCAGTATTTT
CASSTPDWSGTDTQYF
>TRBJ2-7|TRBD2|.|TRBV10-3
TGTGCCATCAGTGAGTTAGGACTAGCGGATTCCTACGAGCAGTACTTC
CAISELGLADSYEQYF
>TRBJ1-4|.|.|TRBV30
TGTGCCTCCGGTACGGGTCCAACTAATGAAAAACTGTTTTTT
CASGTGPTNEKLFF
>TRBJ1-2|.|.|TRBV19
TGTGCCAGTAGGTTGGCAGGGGACTATGGCTACACCTTC
CASRLAGDYGYTF
>TRBJ2-3|.|.|TRBV5-1
TGCGCCAGCAGCCCGCCCCGTGAGCGGCCTAGCACAGATACGCAGTATTTT
CASSPPRERPSTDTQYF
>TRBJ1-1|.|few|TRBV7-9
TGTGCCAGCAGCTCCCCGCGGCAGGGGCACACTGAAGCTTTCTTT
CASSSPRQGHTEAFF
>TRBJ1-2|TRBD1|.|TRBV15
TGTGCCACCAGCAGGGGCGGGACAGGGGGCAACTATGGCTACACCTTC
CATSRGGTGGNYGYTF
>TRBJ1-2|TRBD1|.|TRBV6-5
TGTGCCAGCAGTCAGGACAGGCGGGGCGACTATGGCTACACCTTC
CASSQDRRGDYGYTF
>TRBJ1-3|.|.|TRBV5-6
TGTGCCAGCAGCCGAGCCGCCGGAAACACCATATATTTT
CASSRAAGNTIYF
>TRBJ1-2|.|.|TRBV2
TGTGCCACCGCAGTGGACAGCTATGGCTACACCTTC
CATAVDSYGYTF